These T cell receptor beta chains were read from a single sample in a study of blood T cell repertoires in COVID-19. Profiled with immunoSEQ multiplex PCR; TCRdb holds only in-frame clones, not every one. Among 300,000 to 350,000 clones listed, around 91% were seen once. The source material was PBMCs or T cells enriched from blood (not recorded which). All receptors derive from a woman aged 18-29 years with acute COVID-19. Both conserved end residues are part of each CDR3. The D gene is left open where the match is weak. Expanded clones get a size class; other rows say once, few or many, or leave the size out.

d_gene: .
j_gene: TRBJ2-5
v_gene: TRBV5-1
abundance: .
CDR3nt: TGCGCCAGCAGCTTGGGGACACCTATTCGGGAGACCCAGTACTTC
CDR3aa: CASSLGTPIRETQYF

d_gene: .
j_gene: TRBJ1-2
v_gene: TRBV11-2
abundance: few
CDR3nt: TGTGCCAGCAGCTTGTGGGACACAAATGGCTACACCTTC
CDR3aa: CASSLWDTNGYTF

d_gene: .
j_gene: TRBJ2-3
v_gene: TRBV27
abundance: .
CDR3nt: TGTGCCAGCAGTCCCGAGAGGGCAGATACGCAGTATTTT
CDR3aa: CASSPERADTQYF

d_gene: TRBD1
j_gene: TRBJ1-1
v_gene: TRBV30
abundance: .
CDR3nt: TGTGCCTGGAGGGGACAGGGCGACACTGAAGCTTTCTTT
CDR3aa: CAWRGQGDTEAFF

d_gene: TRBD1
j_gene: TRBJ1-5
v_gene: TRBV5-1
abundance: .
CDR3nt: TGCGCCAGCAGCTTGGACACAGGGGATAATCAGCCCCAGCATTTT
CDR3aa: CASSLDTGDNQPQHF

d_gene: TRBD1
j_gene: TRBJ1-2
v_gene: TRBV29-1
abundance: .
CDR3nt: TGCAGCGTTGAATCAGGGGGCATCTTTGGCTACACCTTC
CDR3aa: CSVESGGIFGYTF

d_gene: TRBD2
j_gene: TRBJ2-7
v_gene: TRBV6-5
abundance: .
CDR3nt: TGTGCCAGCAGTTACTCACTAGCGGGGGGGTACGAGCAGTACTTC
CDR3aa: CASSYSLAGGYEQYF

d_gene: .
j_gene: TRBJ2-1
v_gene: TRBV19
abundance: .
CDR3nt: TGTGCCAGTTCGAATACCCCGGGACTCGAGCAGTTCTTC
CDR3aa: CASSNTPGLEQFF

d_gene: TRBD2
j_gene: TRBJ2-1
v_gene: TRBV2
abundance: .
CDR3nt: TGTGCCAGCAGTTCAGTAGCGGGAGATGAGCAGTTCTTC
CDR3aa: CASSSVAGDEQFF

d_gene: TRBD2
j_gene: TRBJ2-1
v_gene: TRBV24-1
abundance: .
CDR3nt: TGTGCCACCAGTGACGGGACTAGCGAAAGAAATGAGCAGTTCTTC
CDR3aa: CATSDGTSERNEQFF

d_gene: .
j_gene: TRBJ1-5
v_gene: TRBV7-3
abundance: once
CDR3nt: TGTGCCAGCAGCGAGACTGTGAGTGAGCCCCAGCATTTT
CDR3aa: CASSETVSEPQHF

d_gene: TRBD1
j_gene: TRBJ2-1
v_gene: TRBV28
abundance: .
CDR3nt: TGTGCCAGCAGTTTATCCTTGGACAGGTACAATGAGCAGTTCTTC
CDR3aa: CASSLSLDRYNEQFF

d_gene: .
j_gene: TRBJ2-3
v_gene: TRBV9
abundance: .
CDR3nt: TGTGCCAGCAGCGGACAGGGACTGGGCACAGATACGCAGTATTTT
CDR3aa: CASSGQGLGTDTQYF

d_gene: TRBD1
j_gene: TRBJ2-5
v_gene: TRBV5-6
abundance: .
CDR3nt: TGTGCCAGCAGCCCGGATTGGCGGACAGGGGAAAGAGAGACCCAGTACTTC
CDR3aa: CASSPDWRTGERETQYF

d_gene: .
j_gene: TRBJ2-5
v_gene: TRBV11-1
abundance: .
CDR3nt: TGTGCCAGCAGCGGAGGGACGGGCGAAGAGACCCAGTACTTC
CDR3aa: CASSGGTGEETQYF

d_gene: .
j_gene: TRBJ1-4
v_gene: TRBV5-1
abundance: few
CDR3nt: TGCGCCAGCAGCTTGGAGTCGTCCAGGTTCGATGAAAAACTGTTTTTT
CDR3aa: CASSLESSRFDEKLFF

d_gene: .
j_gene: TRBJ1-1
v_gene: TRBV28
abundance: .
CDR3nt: TGTGCCAGCAGTTTAGATTTAAGGGGGAACACTGAAGCTTTCTTT
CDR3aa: CASSLDLRGNTEAFF

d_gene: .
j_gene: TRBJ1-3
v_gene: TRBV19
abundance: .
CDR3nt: TGTGCCACTCTAGGCACGAGCTCTGGAAACACCATATATTTT
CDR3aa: CATLGTSSGNTIYF

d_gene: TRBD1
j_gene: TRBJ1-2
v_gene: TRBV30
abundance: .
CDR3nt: TGTGCCTGGAGTTGGACAGGAGCTAACTATGGCTACACCTTC
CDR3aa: CAWSWTGANYGYTF

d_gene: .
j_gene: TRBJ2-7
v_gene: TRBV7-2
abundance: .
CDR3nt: TGTGCCAGCAGCCTACCTCAGGGGAACTACGAGCAGTACTTC
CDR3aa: CASSLPQGNYEQYF

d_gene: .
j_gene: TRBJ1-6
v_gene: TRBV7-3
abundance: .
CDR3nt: TGTGCCAGCAGCTTGGGGAGCTCCTATAATTCACCCCTCCACTTT
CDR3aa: CASSLGSSYNSPLHF

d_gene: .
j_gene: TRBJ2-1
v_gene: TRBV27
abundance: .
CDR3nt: TGTGCCAGCAGCCCGGGAAGGGTCTCCTACAATGAGCAGTTCTTC
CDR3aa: CASSPGRVSYNEQFF